Below, 15 T cell receptor beta chains from the same sample are listed, as sequenced in a study of T-cell reconstitution after alpha-beta-depleted transplantation in children (TCRdb year 2016). Library preparation used PCR. For sequencing, an Illumina HiSeq 2500 was employed. Molecular barcoding was employed in the preparation of TCR libraries, with unique molecular identifiers being used to normalize TCRbeta repertoire quantification. The public sequencing data were trimmed at Q25 with fastp and processed into clonotypes with MiXCR by TCRdb, which kept only in-frame beta chains. For every CDR3 protein sequence, its rows merge into one entry that carries the most common genes and DNA. The sample contains some 490,000 distinct CDR3 sequences, under 15% of them found a single time. The biggest ten clones account for about 6% of the sample. Sequenced material: PBMCs from the stem cell graft donor, taken from the stem cell graft. These TCRs come from a human donor who donated a stem cell graft to a child with combined immunodeficiency.

This clonotype was counted a few times. The rearrangement joins TRBV20-1 to TRBJ2-6; D not resolved. Trimming removed 1 base from V and 0 bases from J, with 13 bases in between. This CDR3 has 17 residues. Per the germline V gene, CDR1 is DFQATT and CDR2 is SNEGSKA (reference sequence). CDR3 nucleotides: TGCAGTGCTAGAGCTGTGACATCTCGCTCTGGGGCCAACGTCCTGACTTTC. Translated: CSARAVTSRSGANVLTF.

This clonotype came up a few times. The chain uses TRBV7-6 and TRBJ2-7, with 7 bases that match TRBD1. The germline CDR1 and CDR2 sequences are SGHVS and FNYEAQ. The V and J ends lost 5 bases and 4 bases, in that order; junction bases with no gene match: 11. The CDR3 runs 15 residues. CDR3 protein: CASSPIIDREYEQYF. Here the CDR3 DNA reads TGTGCCAGCAGCCCCATCATCGACAGGGAATACGAGCAGTACTTC.

This clonotype was seen more than once but under ten times. The chain carries TRBV6-2 or TRBV6-3 and TRBJ2-7, with TRBD2 matching over 10 bases. Germline V gives CDR1 MNHEY, CDR2 SVGEGT. The CDR3 is 17 residues long. J gave up 1 base and V 6 bases, and 12 bases lay outside the gene matches. CDR3 coding DNA: TGTGCCAGCAGGAAAGTAGCGGGAGGCTCCCTATCCTACGAGCAGTACTTC. Encoded protein: CASRKVAGGSLSYEQYF.

A few counts support this clonotype. The chain combines TRBV7-2 with TRBJ2-1; D is unresolved. V was pared by 6 bases and J by 4 bases, with 13 bases between. CDR1 and CDR2 from the germline V gene are SGHTA and FQGNSA. The CDR3 runs 14 residues. CDR3 nucleotides: TGTGCCAGCAGTATTCGGTCCTTTTACAATGAGCAGTTCTTC. Translating gives CASSIRSFYNEQFF.

The chain has TRBV20-1 and TRBJ2-3; maybe TRBD1 (6 bases). The CDR3 is 14 amino acids. V was cut by 5 bases and J by 4 bases, with 16 bases left in between. The germline gives CDR1 DFQATT, CDR2 SNEGSKA (reference sequence). In nucleotides, the CDR3 is TGCAGTGCTGCCTCAGGGGTCAATGCAGATACGCAGTATTTT. Amino acid sequence: CSAASGVNADTQYF.

This clonotype has a handful of counts. CDR3 nucleotides: TGCGCCAGCAGTCATAGCTCTGGGGCCAACGTCCTGACTTTC. Its translation is CASSHSSGANVLTF. The chain is built from TRBV5-1 and TRBJ2-6; D remains unclear. The CDR3 has 14 amino acids. V lost 5 bases to trimming and J lost 0 bases, with 6 bases between them. The germline gives CDR1 SGHRS, CDR2 YFSETQ.

This clonotype has only a few counts. V and J are TRBV9 and TRBJ2-2; D not certain. V lost 0 bases, J lost 8 bases, and 2 bases lay in between. The CDR3 length is 11 residues. Per the germline V gene, CDR1 is SGDLS and CDR2 is YYNGEE. CDR3: CASSVEGELFF. In DNA form, the CDR3 reads TGTGCCAGCAGCGTAGAGGGGGAGCTGTTTTTT.

In its sample, this clonotype was seen a few times. The chain links TRBV20-1 to TRBJ2-3; 7 bases are a match to TRBD2. The J segment lost 6 bases and the V segment lost 0 bases, leaving 6 bases of the junction unmatched. This CDR3 is built from 14 residues. Germline-derived CDR1 and CDR2 are DFQATT and SNEGSKA (reference sequence). The CDR3 DNA follows: TGCAGTGCTAGAGATAATGCGGGGGAGGATACGCAGTATTTT. Translated: CSARDNAGEDTQYF.

This chain connects TRBV15 to TRBJ2-1; 15 nucleotides align to TRBD2. Trimming took 2 bases from V and 5 from J; bases not matched to a gene: 10. This CDR3 has 19 amino acids. Looked up from germline, CDR1 is LNHNV and CDR2 is YYDKDF (reference sequence). The CDR3 loop reads CATSRRGTSGRSGHNEQFF. The CDR3 DNA is TGTGCCACCAGCAGAAGGGGGACTAGCGGGAGGAGCGGACACAATGAGCAGTTCTTC.

Many counts were recorded for this clonotype. The V and J genes are TRBV20-1 and TRBJ2-3; D might be TRBD1 (6 bases). V shed 2 bases and J shed 1 base, with 13 bases lying between them. Germline V lookup: CDR1 DFQATT, CDR2 SNEGSKA (reference sequence). This CDR3 contains 15 residues. The CDR3 DNA follows: TGCAGTGCTAGAAACAACAGGGACGGCACAGATACGCAGTATTTT. Its protein is CSARNNRDGTDTQYF.

J is TRBJ2-1 and V is TRBV7-6, with TRBD2 identical over 11 bases. This CDR3 has 16 residues. Per the germline V gene, CDR1 is SGHVS and CDR2 is FNYEAQ. The J segment lost 5 bases and the V segment lost 5 bases, leaving 8 bases of the junction unmatched. The CDR3 coding sequence is TGTGCCAGCAGCCGCCTCGCTAGCGGGGGGAACAATGAGCAGTTCTTC. As protein: CASSRLASGGNNEQFF.

The chain uses TRBV7-9 and TRBJ2-7; tentatively, D is TRBD1 or TRBD2 (5 bases each). The V and J ends lost 5 bases and 3 bases respectively, with 17 bases between them. This CDR3 is 15 amino acids long. Germline V lookup: CDR1 SEHNR, CDR2 FQNEAQ (reference sequence). The DNA of the CDR3 is TGTGCCAGCAGCCTCCGGGACGGCCCCTTCTACGAGCAGTACTTC. Protein product: CASSLRDGPFYEQYF. The variable domain in full, completed from reference TRBV7-9 and TRBJ2-7, reads DTGVSQNPRHKITKRGQNVTFRCDPISEHNRLYWYRQTLGQGPEFLTYFQNEAQLEKSRLLSDRFSAERPKGSFSTLEIQRTEQGDSAMYLCASSLRDGPFYEQYFGPGTRLTVT.

The J gene is TRBJ2-2, the V gene TRBV7-8; tentatively, D is TRBD1 or TRBD2 (5 bases each). The CDR3 is 13 amino acids. The germline V and J ends were trimmed by 3 bases and 6 bases, with 8 bases remaining between them. CDR1 and CDR2 (germline): SGHVS, FQNEAQ. The CDR3 protein is CASSFREPGELFF. The CDR3 bases are TGTGCCAGCAGCTTCAGGGAGCCCGGGGAGCTGTTTTTT.

This clonotype turned up a few times. This chain joins TRBV20-1 and TRBJ2-3; D may be TRBD2 (5 bases). Trimming stripped 0 bases from V and 2 bases from J, with 12 bases between. Germline lookup yields CDR1 DFQATT and CDR2 SNEGSKA (reference sequence). The CDR3 consists of 15 residues. In DNA form, the CDR3 reads TGCAGTGCTAGAGATGGGCCAGGACTCACAGATACGCAGTATTTT. This gives the protein CSARDGPGLTDTQYF.

The J gene is TRBJ2-5, the V gene TRBV4-2; a possible D gene is TRBD2 (5 bases). This CDR3 has 15 residues. Germline V gene lookup returns CDR1 LGHNA and CDR2 YNFKEQ. V was trimmed by 1 base and J by 5 bases, leaving 14 bases between them. The CDR3 coding sequence is TGTGCCAGCAGCCAAGTAGGTCGGGGATTCGAGACCCAGTACTTC. Protein product: CASSQVGRGFETQYF.